These 6 T cell receptor beta chains were sequenced from one sample in a study of blood T cell repertoires in COVID-19. Here immunoSEQ multiplex PCR was the method, and the copy in TCRdb shows in-frame clones only, minus some. The table includes tens of thousands of clones, over 80% detected once. What was sequenced was peripheral blood. The receptors were gathered from a human donor in a cohort sampled during active COVID-19.

The chain couples TRBV28 to TRBJ2-3; D is unresolved. Germline V gene sequence: CDR1 MDHEN, CDR2 SYDVKM. V lost 6 bases and J 6 bases, leaving 10 bases between the germline ends. This CDR3 region has 12 residues. The CDR3 region is CASRAPADTQYF. The CDR3 DNA is TGTGCCAGCAGGGCCCCCGCTGATACGCAGTATTTT. Based on the CDR3 plus reference TRBV28 and TRBJ2-3, the full variable domain is DVKVTQSSRYLVKRTGEKVFLECVQDMDHENMFWYRQDPGLGLRLIYFSYDVKMKEKGDIPEGYSVSREKKERFSLILESASTNQTSMYLCASRAPADTQYFGPGTRLTVL.

V usage is TRBV4-2 and J usage is TRBJ1-4, with D unclear. The CDR3 spans 19 residues. CDR1 LGHNA and CDR2 YNFKEQ come from the germline V gene. V shed 1 base and J shed 7 bases, with 25 bases lying between them. CDR3 nucleotide sequence: TGTGCCAGCAGCCAAGTGGCATTTTCCGGGTCCACAAAAATTGAAAAACTGTTTTTT. Protein sequence: CASSQVAFSGSTKIEKLFF.

This sequence joins TRBV5-6 and TRBJ1-1; TRBD1 matches at 7 bases. V trimming: 1 base; J trimming: 1 base; junction bases outside the gene matches: 10. The CDR3 is 17 amino acids. Germline lookup yields CDR1 SGHDT and CDR2 YYEEEE. The CDR3 reads CASSLPGRGWANTEAFF. CDR3 in DNA: TGTGCCAGCAGCTTGCCCGGCAGGGGGTGGGCGAACACTGAAGCTTTCTTT.

The V and J genes are TRBV6-2 or TRBV6-3 and TRBJ1-5, with a possible D match to TRBD1 (5 bases). This CDR3 region has 14 residues. With 2 bases removed from V and 2 bases from J, the gap between germline ends came to 7 bases. CDR1 is MNHEY, CDR2 SVGEGT, per germline. CDR3 DNA sequence: TGTGCCAGCAGTTACGGGGGGGGCAATCAGCCCCAGCATTTT. This translates into CASSYGGGNQPQHF.

This chain connects TRBV28 to TRBJ2-7; TRBD1 agrees at 8 bases. J gave up 0 bases and V 6 bases, and 10 bases lay outside the gene matches. The CDR3 length is 16 residues. From germline, CDR1 is MDHEN and CDR2 SYDVKM. The CDR3 region is CASRHRGALSSYEQYF. The CDR3 nucleotides are TGTGCCAGCAGGCACAGGGGGGCATTAAGCTCCTACGAGCAGTACTTC.

The chain combines TRBV6-2 or TRBV6-3 with TRBJ1-1; unclear D gene. The germline CDR1 and CDR2 sequences are MNHEY and SVGEGT. The CDR3 spans 13 residues. Deletions cut 6 bases from V and 4 bases from J, with 12 bases between. CDR3 DNA: TGTGCCAGCAGCCGCACGAGAGGCACTGAAGCTTTCTTT. Amino acid sequence: CASSRTRGTEAFF.